One and the same sample provided the 21 T cell receptor beta chains below, sequenced in a study of beta chain features in type 1 diabetes. TCRB transcripts that were expressed got sequenced, as all of the isolated RNA had been reverse transcribed. Assay used: immunoSEQ multiplex PCR; TCRdb lists only in-frame clones, some missing. The sample lists 350,000 to 450,000 clones, approximately 14% occurring once. Sequencing input: naive CD4+ T cells from blood. The receptors shown here come from a young man in good health.

The chain couples TRBV18 to TRBJ1-1; the D gene is possibly TRBD1 (6 bases). V was shortened by 3 bases and J by 4 bases, with 15 bases between the two germline ends. The CDR3 has 15 residues. Germline CDR1 is KGHSH and CDR2 is LQKENI. This CDR3 reads CASSPLDRKGTEAFF. CDR3 DNA sequence: TGTGCCAGCTCACCTCTGGACAGAAAGGGCACTGAAGCTTTCTTT.

In DNA form, the CDR3 reads TGTGCCAGCAGCTTGTTCGGAGAGCAGTTCTTC. Its translation: CASSLFGEQFF. The chain joins TRBV5-6 to TRBJ2-1; D is undetermined. The germline gives CDR1 SGHDT, CDR2 YYEEEE. The CDR3 spans 11 residues. Trimming left V 1 base short and J 10 bases short, with 6 bases between. Complete variable domain (other parts from reference TRBV5-6 and TRBJ2-1): DAGVTQSPTHLIKTRGQQVTLRCSPKSGHDTVSWYQQALGQGPQFIFQYYEEEERQRGNFPDRFSGHQFPNYSSELNVNALLLGDSALYLCASSLFGEQFFGPGTRLTVL.

This clone was counted many times. The chain couples TRBV21-1 to TRBJ2-1; the D call of TRBD1 is as the table states it, not checked on the DNA. TRBV21-1 is marked as a pseudogene. The CDR3 is 19 residues long. The CDR3 bases are TGTGCCAGCAGCAAGCAAGCACCCCAGCAGGGGTCGGTGGACAATGAGCAGTTCTTC. The encoded protein is CASSKQAPQQGSVDNEQFF.

V gene TRBV7-6 combines with J gene TRBJ2-3; TRBD2 matches 11 bases. V shed 5 bases and J 0 bases; nucleotides not matched to a gene: 1. From germline, CDR1 is SGHVS and CDR2 FNYEAQ. CDR3 length: 15 residues. CDR3 in amino acids: CASSRTSGSTDTQYF. The CDR3 coding sequence is TGTGCCAGCAGCCGGACTAGCGGGAGCACAGATACGCAGTATTTT.

J is TRBJ2-1 and V is TRBV9, with a possible D match to TRBD1 (5 bases). CDR1 and CDR2 from the germline V gene are SGDLS and YYNGEE. CDR3 length: 17 amino acids. Trimming removed 0 bases from V and 6 bases from J, with 19 bases in between. The CDR3 DNA is TGTGCCAGCAGCGTAGTGGTCTCAGTTCAGGGTCGCAATGAGCAGTTCTTC. Protein sequence: CASSVVVSVQGRNEQFF.

This chain uses TRBV21-1 with TRBJ2-7; the table's D call TRBD2 went unverified against the DNA. TRBV21-1 is a recognized pseudogene. The CDR3 loop spans 17 amino acids. The CDR3 region is CASSTSSLAGESYEQYV. Written as DNA, the CDR3 is TGTGCCAGCAGCACTTCCTCCCTAGCGGGAGAATCCTACGAGCAGTACGTC.

The chain recombines TRBV7-3 with TRBJ2-1, with 8 nucleotides matching TRBD2. The CDR3 sequence is 15 residues long. Germline V gene data show CDR1 as SGHTA and CDR2 as FQGTGA. Trimming cost V 8 bases and J 15 bases; bases outside gene matches: 21. The CDR3 DNA sequence: TGTGCCAGCGCCGCGTCCCTAGCGGGTGCGTCGCCTCTGTTCTTC. The encoded protein is CASAASLAGASPLFF.

The chain has TRBV9 and TRBJ2-3; TRBD2 aligns across 11 bases. The J segment lost 4 bases and the V segment lost 4 bases, leaving 8 bases of the junction unmatched. Germline CDR1 SGDLS, CDR2 YYNGEE. This CDR3 contains 16 residues. The CDR3 reads CASSQILAGGPDTQYF. The CDR3 DNA sequence: TGTGCCAGCAGCCAGATTCTAGCGGGAGGACCAGATACGCAGTATTTT.

The table lists this clone with a few counts. V usage is TRBV7-8 and J usage is TRBJ2-7, with D possibly being TRBD2 (6 bases). The germline gives CDR1 SGHVS, CDR2 FQNEAQ. Between the trimmed V and J ends, which lost 5 bases and 3 bases, there was a span of 14 bases. There are 14 residues in the CDR3. This CDR3 reads CASSHQRVGYEQYV. The CDR3 coding sequence is TGTGCCAGCAGCCACCAGCGGGTCGGCTACGAGCAGTACGTC.

The genes are TRBV6-6 and TRBJ1-4; D possibly corresponds to TRBD1 (5 bases). Deletions cut 7 bases from V and 8 bases from J, with 8 bases between. Per germline, CDR1 MNHNY and CDR2 SVGAGI (reference sequence). The CDR3 is made up of 11 amino acids. The CDR3 is CASIEGEKLFF. The CDR3 bases are TGTGCCAGCATAGAGGGGGAAAAACTGTTTTTT.

The chain uses TRBV27 and TRBJ2-7, with D uncertain. The V and J ends lost 6 bases and 7 bases respectively, with 13 bases between them. The germline CDR1 and CDR2 sequences are MNHEY and SMNVEV (reference sequence). The CDR3 sequence is 12 residues long. CDR3 nucleotide sequence: TGTGCCAGCAGCCGGACCCCCTTGGAGCAGTACTTC. Translated: CASSRTPLEQYF.

This clone occurred a few times. The genes are TRBV7-6 and TRBJ2-1; D is undetermined. V lost 1 base and J 6 bases, leaving 13 bases between the germline ends. Per the germline V gene, CDR1 is SGHVS and CDR2 is FNYEAQ. This CDR3 region has 15 residues. The CDR3: CASSLDVTLRNEQFF. The CDR3 nucleotides are TGTGCCAGCAGCTTAGATGTCACCCTACGCAATGAGCAGTTCTTC.

This clone was detected a few times. The genes are TRBV25-1 and TRBJ2-3; a possible D gene is TRBD1 (5 bases). Germline values: CDR1 MGHDK, CDR2 SYGVNS. Trimming cost V 1 base and J 2 bases, with 10 bases left between them. The CDR3 length is 15 residues. CDR3 amino acids: CASSELRQPTDTQYF. The DNA of the CDR3 is TGTGCCAGCAGTGAATTGAGACAGCCCACAGATACGCAGTATTTT.

This clone was detected a few times. The CDR3 loop reads CASSLGARPYEQYV. As DNA, the CDR3 is TGTGCCAGCAGCTTAGGAGCGAGACCCTACGAGCAGTACGTC. The chain recombines TRBV7-2 with TRBJ2-7; D gene uncertain. This CDR3 is built from 14 residues. Germline V gene lookup returns CDR1 SGHTA and CDR2 FQGNSA. The germline V and J ends were trimmed by 1 base and 2 bases, with 9 bases remaining between them.

This clone was counted between two and nine times. The V gene is TRBV10-3, the J gene TRBJ2-1; 7 bases map to TRBD1. The CDR3 length is 13 residues. With V trimmed by 6 bases and J by 5 bases, 4 bases remained unmatched. Per the germline V gene, CDR1 is ENHRY and CDR2 is SYGVKD. CDR3 nucleotides: TGTGCCATCAGGGGGACAGATAACAATGAGCAGTTCTTC. As protein: CAIRGTDNNEQFF.

This clone was detected a few times. The gene calls are TRBV15 and TRBJ1-2; 8 nucleotides match TRBD1. Trimming cost V 4 bases and J 1 base; bases outside gene matches: 11. Germline V gene sequence: CDR1 LNHNV, CDR2 YYDKDF (reference sequence). The length of the CDR3 is 17 residues. This CDR3 reads CATSNRDRPGLNYGYTF. DNA of the CDR3: TGTGCCACCAGCAATCGGGACAGGCCGGGACTTAACTATGGCTACACCTTC.

In this sample, this clone turned up a few times. The gene calls are TRBV11-2 and TRBJ1-4, with D unresolved. V was clipped by 8 bases and J by 7 bases, with 11 bases between them. This CDR3 region has 12 residues. The germline gives CDR1 SGHAT, CDR2 FQNNGV. CDR3 residues: CASGRASEKLFF. DNA of the CDR3: TGTGCCAGCGGCCGGGCCAGTGAAAAACTGTTTTTT.

This clone was observed a few times. The chain uses TRBV2 and TRBJ1-2; tentative D call: TRBD1 (6 bases). The CDR3 extends over 14 amino acids. The ends were cut back, 3 bases at V and 3 bases at J, with 11 bases in the middle. Germline lookup yields CDR1 SNHLY and CDR2 FYNNEI. The CDR3 spells CASSDSTGYYGYTF. In nucleotides, the CDR3 is TGTGCCAGCAGTGATTCGACAGGATACTATGGCTACACCTTC.

The rearrangement links TRBV9 to TRBJ1-3; D unclear. Between the trimmed V and J ends, which lost 0 bases and 0 bases, there was a span of 7 bases. This CDR3 contains 15 residues. The germline V gene has CDR1 SGDLS and CDR2 YYNGEE. The CDR3 spells CASSVVGSSGNTIYF. The CDR3 region has the DNA TGTGCCAGCAGCGTAGTCGGGAGCTCTGGAAACACCATATATTTT.

The chain is built from TRBV5-6 and TRBJ2-1; 9 bases line up with TRBD2. Germline V gene lookup returns CDR1 SGHDT and CDR2 YYEEEE. The CDR3 has 16 amino acids. Germline trimming cut 0 bases from V and 6 bases from J; bases unmatched to any gene: 7. CDR3 coding DNA: TGTGCCAGCAGCTTGGAGGTGACTAGCGGAGTCAATGAGCAGTTCTTC. This sequence encodes CASSLEVTSGVNEQFF.

This clone occurred a few times. The CDR3 bases are TGTGCAAGTCGGTCCCGGACGGCCTACGAGCAGTACGTC. Encoded protein: CASRSRTAYEQYV. The chain has TRBV12-2 and TRBJ2-7. TRBV12-2 is a documented pseudogene. The CDR3 runs 13 residues.